This T cell receptor beta chain was captured in a study of blood T cell repertoires in COVID-19. Study background: Whether acute or convalescent, the COVID-19 samples came from the United States, Italy and Spain.

The authors' processing: From reference gene primer amplification, estimates of nucleated cell counts were derived. The protocol was immunoSEQ multiplex PCR, while the TCRdb copy is restricted to in-frame clones and leaves out a portion. The V and J calls and the clone size are those of that table, but D and trimming were determined from the DNA. The sample has more than 300,000 clones, about 84% seen once; the top ten hold 1.6%. The sequence came from a woman aged 50 to 60 with acute or convalescent COVID-19. The sample consisted of peripheral blood.

CDR3 sequence reads: CASSRIAGGQYNEQFF. The CDR3 nucleotides are TGTGCCAGCAGCCGCATAGCGGGAGGGCAGTACAATGAGCAGTTCTTC. The V gene is TRBV7-6, the J gene TRBJ2-1; 11 nucleotides line up with TRBD2. The CDR3 is 16 amino acids. The V gene end was trimmed by 5 bases and the J gene end by 4 bases; junction bases not matched to a gene: 7. Germline-derived CDR1 and CDR2 are SGHVS and FNYEAQ.